This TCR beta chain derives from a study of blood T cell repertoires in COVID-19. On the study more broadly: From the United States, Italy and Spain came samples of acute and convalescent COVID-19. PBMCs, B-cell-depleted T cells, or T cells were the source of the cDNA or gDNA that made up the material.

Methods used by the authors: Amplification of reference gene primers provided the estimated nucleated cell counts. Measured with immunoSEQ multiplex PCR; TCRdb has only the in-frame clones, and not every one. That table is the source of V, J and clone size, and D and trimming were worked out from the DNA. The sample yields roughly 250,000 clones, around 90% seen once. Germline V gene data show CDR1 as MNHEY and CDR2 as SVGAGI. The length of the CDR3 is 12 residues. J gave up 7 bases and V 6 bases, and 3 bases lay outside the gene matches. The chain joins TRBV6-5 to TRBJ2-7; 10 bases are shared with TRBD1. This clonotype was sampled from a woman in her twenties or thirties with acute or convalescent COVID-19. Sequencing was done on a sample of peripheral blood. The CDR3: CASRDRGGEQYF. CDR3 in DNA: TGTGCCAGCAGGGACAGGGGGGGGGAGCAGTACTTC.